The 13 T cell receptor beta chains below all came from one sample that was sequenced in a study of T cell repertoires in cytomegalovirus infection. MiXCR was run by TCRdb on the reads, yielding one entry per CDR3 protein. The table records hundreds of thousands of distinct CDR3 sequences, about 17% of them present only once. The specimen was PBMCs. The source is a human donor in good health (CMV status not recorded). Some clones in this sample may be carry-over from other donors' samples.

This clonotype has only a few counts. V usage is TRBV20-1 and J usage is TRBJ2-5; no reliable D call. From germline, CDR1 is DFQATT and CDR2 SNEGSKA (reference sequence). The CDR3 sequence is 14 residues long. V lost 5 bases and J 2 bases, leaving 15 bases between the germline ends. DNA of the CDR3: TGCAGTGCTGTGTCAGGAGCCCCTCAAGAGACCCAGTACTTC. It codes for CSAVSGAPQETQYF.

The J gene is TRBJ1-2, the V gene TRBV4-3; no definite D call. Deletions cut 1 base from V and 0 bases from J, with 12 bases between. Germline V gene sequence: CDR1 LGHNA, CDR2 YSLEER. The CDR3 extends over 16 amino acids. CDR3 coding DNA: TGCGCCAGCAGCCAAGGTCCTGGAAAACCTAACTATGGCTACACCTTC. Translating it yields CASSQGPGKPNYGYTF.

The chain links TRBV4-1 to TRBJ1-2; D unclear. Germline CDR1 MGHRA, CDR2 YSYEKL. The length of the CDR3 is 12 residues. V was pared by 5 bases and J by 5 bases, with 9 bases between. CDR3 coding DNA: TGCGCCAGCAGCTCCGTTGATTATGGCTACACCTTC. Protein sequence: CASSSVDYGYTF.

The sample holds many counts of this clonotype. The chain joins TRBV10-3 to TRBJ2-1, with 8 nucleotides matching TRBD1. This CDR3 region has 16 residues. Looked up from germline, CDR1 is ENHRY and CDR2 is SYGVKD. V was clipped by 11 bases and J by 7 bases; unmatched bases: 19. CDR3 region: CALGKSRGQELNEQFF. In nucleotides, the CDR3 is TGTGCCCTAGGAAAGTCCAGGGGGCAGGAGTTGAATGAGCAGTTCTTC.

The table lists this clonotype with a few counts. J is TRBJ1-1 and V is TRBV12-3 or TRBV12-4, with D tentatively TRBD1 (5 bases). The length of the CDR3 is 12 residues. Trimming took 8 bases from V and 3 from J, leaving 10 bases between them. The CDR3 bases are TGTGCCAGCGGGATGGGGGACACTGAAGCTTTCTTT. Translated, it gives CASGMGDTEAFF.

The chain is built from TRBV4-2 and TRBJ1-5; 7 nucleotides align to TRBD1. The CDR3 runs 15 residues. Germline V gene lookup returns CDR1 LGHNA and CDR2 YNFKEQ. The junction had 5 bases not matched to a gene; V was cut back by 0 bases and J by 6 bases. The DNA of the CDR3 is TGTGCCAGCAGCCAAGAGGGACAGCGGAGTCAGCCCCAGCATTTT. The encoded protein is CASSQEGQRSQPQHF.

The J gene is TRBJ2-7, the V gene TRBV18, with D possibly matching TRBD1 (6 bases). The CDR3 has 14 residues. CDR1 is KGHSH and CDR2 is LQKENI in the germline V gene. The V gene lost 3 bases and the J gene lost 3 bases, with 12 bases spanning the gap. Here the CDR3 DNA reads TGTGCCAGCTCACCGGCTCGAGGGGGCTACGAGCAGTACTTC. Translated, it gives CASSPARGGYEQYF.

The chain uses TRBV20-1 and TRBJ2-7; D may match TRBD1 or TRBD2 (6 bases each). This CDR3 contains 14 residues. Germline V gene data show CDR1 as DFQATT and CDR2 as SNEGSKA (reference sequence). Trimming pared 3 bases from V and 7 bases from J, leaving 19 bases between. This chain's CDR3 is CSASGGAQRGEQYF. Written as DNA, the CDR3 is TGCAGTGCTAGTGGAGGGGCCCAAAGGGGGGAGCAGTACTTC.

This clonotype was observed many times. The chain couples TRBV27 to TRBJ1-4, with 7 bases aligning to TRBD1. V lost 4 bases to trimming and J lost 6 bases; unmatched junction nucleotides: 8. This CDR3 is built from 15 residues. Germline V gives CDR1 MNHEY, CDR2 SMNVEV (reference sequence). As DNA, the CDR3 is TGTGCCAGCAGTTCCGAGGGGGCGGGGGATGAAAAACTGTTTTTT. The encoded protein is CASSSEGAGDEKLFF.

This clonotype appeared many times. This chain links TRBV6-1 with TRBJ2-5, with TRBD2 as a possible D gene (5 bases). CDR1 is MNHNS and CDR2 is SASEGT in the germline V gene. The CDR3 is 14 residues long. Trimming stripped 1 base from V and 5 bases from J, with 11 bases between. This CDR3 reads CASSEGGVAETQYF. The CDR3 nucleotides read TGTGCCAGCAGTGAAGGTGGCGTAGCGGAGACCCAGTACTTC.

This clonotype was detected many times. The chain has TRBV7-2 and TRBJ2-1, with 7 bases that match TRBD1. The CDR3 totals 14 residues. Germline CDR1 is SGHTA and CDR2 is FQGNSA. The V and J ends lost 5 bases and 7 bases, in that order; junction bases with no gene match: 8. CDR3 nucleotides: TGTGCCAGCAGCCCAGACAGGGCAGGGAATGAGCAGTTCTTC. It translates to CASSPDRAGNEQFF.

This clonotype was found a few times. The J gene is TRBJ2-1, the V gene TRBV5-1; TRBD2 aligns across 8 bases. The V and J ends lost 2 bases and 3 bases, in that order; junction bases with no gene match: 7. The CDR3 extends over 16 amino acids. CDR1 is SGHRS and CDR2 is YFSETQ in the germline V gene. The CDR3 region is CASSLGLAGSYNEQFF. DNA for the CDR3: TGCGCCAGCAGCTTAGGTTTAGCGGGGAGCTACAATGAGCAGTTCTTC. Using reference TRBV5-1 and TRBJ2-1 for the parts outside the CDR3, the full variable domain is KAGVTQTPRYLIKTRGQQVTLSCSPISGHRSVSWYQQTPGQGLQFLFEYFSETQRNKGNFPGRFSGRQFSNSRSEMNVSTLELGDSALYLCASSLGLAGSYNEQFFGPGTRLTVL.

This clonotype was found many times. This chain links TRBV7-2 with TRBJ1-4, with 7 bases fitting TRBD1. Germline CDR1 reads SGHTA; CDR2 reads FQGNSA. The V segment lost 5 bases and the J segment 10 bases; nucleotides outside the gene matches: 13. The CDR3 consists of 15 residues. The CDR3 sequence: CASSLIRDSRGKLFF. CDR3 bases: TGTGCCAGCAGCCTTATACGGGACAGTCGGGGAAAACTGTTTTTT.